This T cell receptor beta chain was recorded in a study of graft-versus-host responses after intestinal transplantation. Generated by immunoSEQ multiplex PCR, the TCRdb table keeps only in-frame clones and is missing some. The sample yields 50,000 to 80,000 clones, roughly 90% seen once. The ends were cut back, 4 bases at V and 3 bases at J, with 3 bases in the middle. CDR3 length equals 11 residues. Germline V gene lookup returns CDR1 KGHSY and CDR2 FQNENV. On this clone: The antigen remains unidentified.

The TCR sequence derives from a human donor who was the organ donor for an intestinal transplant. Sequenced material: unstimulated CD8+ T cells sorted from spleen or lymph node cells, taken before transplant. V usage is TRBV16 and J usage is TRBJ1-2; no definite D call. Here the CDR3 reads CASSPYYGYTF. In DNA, the CDR3 is TGTGCCAGCAGCCCCTACTATGGCTACACCTTC.